The TCR beta chain described here comes from a study of memory CD4+ T cells and cytomegalovirus serostatus. The study, taken as a whole, reports: The CMV-associated TCR signature appears largely within the CD4+ memory repertoire.

The sort gate was single viable CD3+CD4+CD8-CD45RO+ cells for memory CD4+ T cells. As concerns this clone: Its matching antigen is unknown.

Study processing details: Out-of-frame sequences were removed, leaving roughly 2.1 million distinct TCRbeta sequences. Sequencing used immunoSEQ multiplex PCR; TCRdb keeps in-frame clones, though not all of them. V and J calls plus clone size are reproduced from that table; the DNA served to infer D and trimming. The data hold about 61,000 clones, with roughly four fifths observed a single time. Sequenced sample: memory CD4+ T cells from blood. The TCR originated in an adult in good health and CMV-seronegative.

The CDR3 bases are TGTGCCACCACAAGCGGGAAGAACACCGGGGAGCTGTTTTTT. Its protein product is CATTSGKNTGELFF. This chain joins TRBV2 and TRBJ2-2; 7 nucleotides match TRBD2. CDR3 length equals 14 residues. The ends lost 10 bases at V and 1 base at J; junction bases unmatched: 6. Germline V gene data show CDR1 as SNHLY and CDR2 as FYNNEI. Complete variable domain (other parts from reference TRBV2 and TRBJ2-2): EPEVTQTPSHQVTQMGQEVILRCVPISNHLYFYWYRQILGQKVEFLVSFYNNEISEKSEIFDDQFSVERPDGSNFTLKIRSTKLEDSAMYFCATTSGKNTGELFFGEGSRLTVL.